Listed below are T cell receptor beta chains from one sample, sequenced in a study of blood T cell repertoires in COVID-19. Assay: immunoSEQ multiplex PCR; the TCRdb copy retains only in-frame clones and omits some. Here the sample spans under 250,000 clones, about 93% being singletons. The source material was peripheral blood. The receptors derive from a man aged 25-45 years with COVID-19, enrolled during active disease. Both conserved end residues are part of each CDR3. D genes are given only for firm matches. Size is stated for part of the rows, as once, few or many counts, or as a class when the clone is expanded.

abundance	v_gene	j_gene	d_gene	CDR3aa	CDR3nt
-	TRBV6-5	TRBJ2-1	-	CASRHTPAYNEQFF	TGTGCCAGCAGACACACCCCTGCCTACAATGAGCAGTTCTTC
-	TRBV4-1	TRBJ2-4	TRBD1	CASSLQGRENIQYF	TGCGCCAGCAGCCTACAGGGGCGGGAAAACATTCAGTACTTC
-	TRBV13	TRBJ1-1	-	CASSLAERVPEAFF	TGTGCCAGCAGCTTAGCGGAGAGGGTCCCTGAAGCTTTCTTT
-	TRBV7-2	TRBJ1-5	TRBD1	CASSLAGTGNNQPQHF	TGTGCCAGCAGCCTAGCGGGGACAGGCAACAATCAGCCCCAGCATTTT
few	TRBV19	TRBJ1-1	-	CASSVDTNTEAFF	TGTGCCAGTAGTGTGGACACAAACACTGAAGCTTTCTTT
-	TRBV30	TRBJ1-6	TRBD1	CAWSVGQGNSPLHF	TGTGCCTGGAGTGTAGGACAGGGGAATTCACCCCTCCACTTT
-	TRBV6-6	TRBJ2-5	TRBD2	CASGRERGQYF	TGTGCCAGCGGGAGGGAGCGGGGCCAGTACTTC
-	TRBV4-1	TRBJ2-5	TRBD2	CASSQVWRGDGETQYF	TGCGCCAGCAGCCAAGTGTGGCGGGGGGACGGGGAGACCCAGTACTTC
-	TRBV6-5	TRBJ2-6	-	CASSRVAGANVLTF	TGTGCCAGCAGTCGGGTCGCTGGGGCCAACGTCCTGACTTTC
-	TRBV3-1/TRBV3-2	TRBJ1-3	-	CASSPGGSGNTIYF	TGTGCCAGCAGCCCGGGGGGGTCTGGAAACACCATATATTTT
-	TRBV19	TRBJ2-5	-	CASSIGAGGQETQYF	TGTGCCAGTAGTATTGGAGCTGGAGGGCAAGAGACCCAGTACTTC
-	TRBV18	TRBJ1-5	TRBD1	CASSPYPGQLQHF	TGTGCCAGCTCACCATATCCGGGACAGCTCCAGCATTTT
-	TRBV18	TRBJ2-5	TRBD2	CASSQRGNQETQYF	TGTGCCAGCTCACAGCGGGGGAACCAAGAGACCCAGTACTTC
once	TRBV25-1	TRBJ2-1	-	CASSDRDREQFF	TGTGCCAGCAGTGATCGCGACAGGGAGCAGTTCTTC
-	TRBV6-2/TRBV6-3	TRBJ2-7	TRBD2	CASSSGGNYEQYF	TGTGCCAGCAGTAGCGGGGGGAACTACGAGCAGTACTTC
-	TRBV2	TRBJ1-5	-	CASSLEGKEQPQHF	TGTGCCAGCAGTCTCGAGGGAAAGGAGCAGCCCCAGCATTTT
-	TRBV6-5	TRBJ1-4	TRBD1	CASSYQTGVNEKLFF	TGTGCCAGCAGTTACCAGACAGGGGTTAATGAAAAACTGTTTTTT
-	TRBV7-2	TRBJ2-7	-	CASSLSPGPYEQYF	TGTGCCAGCAGCTTATCTCCAGGGCCCTACGAGCAGTACTTC
-	TRBV5-4	TRBJ2-3	TRBD2	CASSLKTSGGTDTQYF	TGTGCCAGCAGCTTGAAGACTAGCGGGGGGACAGATACGCAGTATTTT
-	TRBV7-7	TRBJ1-3	-	CASRNRVFHSGNTIYF	TGTGCCAGCAGGAACAGAGTCTTCCACTCTGGAAACACCATATATTTT
-	TRBV19	TRBJ2-1	-	CASSIFRESYNEQFF	TGTGCCAGTAGTATTTTCAGGGAATCATACAATGAGCAGTTCTTC
-	TRBV5-6	TRBJ1-2	-	CASSLSGVGYGYTF	TGTGCCAGCAGCTTGTCGGGGGTTGGCTATGGCTACACCTTC
-	TRBV19	TRBJ1-2	TRBD1	CASSILGQVNYGYTF	TGTGCCAGTAGTATCCTCGGACAGGTTAACTATGGCTACACCTTC
once	TRBV5-1	TRBJ2-5	-	CASSLDPGREETQYF	TGCGCCAGCAGCTTGGATCCGGGCAGGGAAGAGACCCAGTACTTC
-	TRBV6-5	TRBJ2-3	TRBD1	CASSRDRATDTQYF	TGTGCCAGCAGCAGGGACAGGGCTACAGATACGCAGTATTTT
-	TRBV3-1/TRBV3-2	TRBJ2-1	TRBD2	CASSQGGAGGYNEQFF	TGTGCCAGCAGCCAAGGTGGCGCGGGGGGGTACAATGAGCAGTTCTTC